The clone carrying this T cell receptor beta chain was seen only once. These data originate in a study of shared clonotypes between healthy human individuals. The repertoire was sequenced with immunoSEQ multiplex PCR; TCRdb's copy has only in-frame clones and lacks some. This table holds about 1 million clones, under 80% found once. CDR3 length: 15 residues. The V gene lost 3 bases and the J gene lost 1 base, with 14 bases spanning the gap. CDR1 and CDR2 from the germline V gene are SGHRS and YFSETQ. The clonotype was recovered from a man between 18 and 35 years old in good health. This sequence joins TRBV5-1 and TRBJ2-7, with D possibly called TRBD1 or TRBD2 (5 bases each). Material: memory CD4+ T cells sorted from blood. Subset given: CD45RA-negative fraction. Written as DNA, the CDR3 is TGCGCCAGCAGCTGGGACCCAGACATTTCCTACGAGCAGTACTTC. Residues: CASSWDPDISYEQYF.